These T cell receptor beta chains were read from a single sample in a study of cytomegalovirus exposure and HLA in healthy donors. Data came from immunoSEQ multiplex PCR; TCRdb stores just in-frame clones and leaves some out. The sample yields about 120,000 clones, about three quarters seen once. The specimen sequenced was PBMCs. These receptors came from an older woman in good health and CMV-seropositive. Both conserved end residues are part of each CDR3. The order of the fields is V gene, D gene, J gene, clone size, CDR3 protein, CDR3 DNA. D genes are given only for firm matches. Not every row has a clone size; where given, it reads once, few, many or a size class.

>TRBV11-3|.|TRBJ2-2|.
CASSSPSGELFF
TGTGCCAGCAGCTCCCCCTCCGGGGAGCTGTTTTTT
>TRBV7-9|.|TRBJ2-3|.
CASSFRGTSTDTQYF
TGTGCCAGCAGCTTTCGTGGGACTAGCACAGATACGCAGTATTTT
>TRBV7-3|.|TRBJ1-2|few
CASSFSRGKDYGYTF
TGTGCCAGCAGCTTTAGCAGGGGAAAGGACTATGGCTACACCTTC
>TRBV7-2|TRBD2|TRBJ2-3|.
CASSFMFSRDYSTDTQYF
TGTGCCAGCAGCTTCATGTTCAGCCGGGACTATAGCACAGATACGCAGTATTTT
>TRBV6-6|.|TRBJ2-5|.
CASSYSRNRQETQYF
TGTGCCAGCAGTTACTCGAGGAACAGGCAAGAGACCCAGTACTTC
>TRBV27|.|TRBJ2-7|.
CASRIGVGSYEQYF
TGTGCCAGCAGGATAGGGGTTGGCTCCTACGAGCAGTACTTC
>TRBV11-3|TRBD1|TRBJ1-1|few
CASSLGIGQGNTEAFF
TGTGCCAGCAGCTTAGGTATAGGACAGGGCAACACTGAAGCTTTCTTT
>TRBV28|.|TRBJ1-1|.
CASGSSGTEAFF
TGTGCCAGCGGGAGCTCGGGCACTGAAGCTTTCTTT
>TRBV21-1|.|TRBJ1-2|once
CASSKRGCQTF
TGTGCCAGCAGCAAAAGGGGTTGCCAGACCTTC
>TRBV6-1|.|TRBJ1-3|.
CASERGFGNTIYF
TGTGCCAGCGAACGGGGGTTTGGAAACACCATATATTTT
>TRBV18|.|TRBJ2-5|.
CASSPERLEGETQYF
TGTGCCAGCTCACCAGAGAGATTAGAGGGAGAGACCCAGTACTTC
>TRBV4-1|TRBD2|TRBJ2-6|.
CASSPLLRRGDPGANVLTF
TGCGCCAGCAGCCCACTGCTAAGGCGGGGGGACCCTGGGGCCAACGTCCTGACTTTC
>TRBV6-6|.|TRBJ1-3|few
CASQTGPAGSGNTIYF
TGTGCCAGCCAAACAGGTCCGGCCGGCTCTGGAAACACCATATATTTT
>TRBV5-1|TRBD1|TRBJ2-5|.
CASSLSGGEGETQYF
TGCGCCAGCAGCTTGTCAGGGGGCGAGGGGGAGACCCAGTACTTC
>TRBV21-1|.|TRBJ2-7|.
CASSGLAGWLPCYEQYF
TGTGCCAGCAGCGGACTAGCGGGTTGGCTCCCTTGCTACGAGCAGTACTTC
>TRBV2|.|TRBJ1-2|.
CASTLQIYGYTF
TGTGCCAGCACCCTTCAGATCTATGGCTACACCTTC
>TRBV5-1|.|TRBJ2-7|.
CASSLGQANYEQYF
TGCGCCAGCAGCTTGGGACAGGCGAACTACGAGCAGTACTTC
>TRBV4-2|TRBD1|TRBJ1-2|once
CASSLGTGEGGYTF
TGTGCCAGCAGCCTCGGGACAGGGGAAGGTGGCTACACCTTC
>TRBV9|.|TRBJ2-7|.
CASSASDGTLSYEQYF
TGTGCCAGCAGCGCCTCCGATGGGACACTCTCCTACGAGCAGTACTTC